These T cell receptor beta chains were read from a single sample in a study of blood T cell repertoires in COVID-19. The table came from immunoSEQ multiplex PCR; TCRdb's copy has only in-frame clones and leaves some out. The sample holds about 220,000 clones; 80% to 85% are singletons and the top ten take approximately 2.5%. The specimen sequenced was peripheral blood. The source is a woman in her fifties or sixties with acute or convalescent COVID-19. Each CDR3 is given with its conserved first and last residue. A D gene is named only where the DNA matches it firmly. Expanded clones get a size class; other rows say once, few or many, or leave the size out.

d_gene: TRBD1
v_gene: TRBV7-6
j_gene: TRBJ2-7
abundance: -
CDR3aa: CASSLVPTGTGDRSSYEQYF
CDR3nt: TGTGCCAGCAGCTTAGTCCCGACCGGGACAGGGGACCGAAGCTCCTACGAGCAGTACTTC

d_gene: -
v_gene: TRBV21-1
j_gene: TRBJ2-7
abundance: -
CDR3aa: CASSKDGIAGGRRPAYEQYF
CDR3nt: TGTGCCAGCAGCAAAGACGGGATAGCGGGGGGTCGACGCCCGGCCTACGAGCAGTACTTC

d_gene: TRBD2
v_gene: TRBV19
j_gene: TRBJ2-2
abundance: -
CDR3aa: CASRSPRGLAGGQFTGELFF
CDR3nt: TGTGCCAGTAGGAGTCCACGAGGGCTAGCGGGGGGGCAGTTCACCGGGGAGCTGTTTTTT

d_gene: TRBD1
v_gene: TRBV19
j_gene: TRBJ1-2
abundance: -
CDR3aa: CASSSRKGTGGYGYTF
CDR3nt: TGTGCCAGTAGTAGCCGCAAGGGGACAGGGGGCTATGGCTACACCTTC

d_gene: -
v_gene: TRBV7-9
j_gene: TRBJ1-2
abundance: few
CDR3aa: CASSFSQGGSSYGYTF
CDR3nt: TGTGCCAGCAGCTTCTCCCAGGGTGGGTCATCCTATGGCTACACCTTC

d_gene: -
v_gene: TRBV10-3
j_gene: TRBJ2-2
abundance: -
CDR3aa: CAISESYFTNTGELFF
CDR3nt: TGTGCCATCAGTGAGTCCTACTTCACGAACACCGGGGAGCTGTTTTTT

d_gene: -
v_gene: TRBV18
j_gene: TRBJ1-1
abundance: -
CDR3aa: CASSLDRGGNTEAFF
CDR3nt: TGTGCCAGCTCACTCGACCGGGGGGGAAACACTGAAGCTTTCTTT

d_gene: -
v_gene: TRBV12-5
j_gene: TRBJ2-1
abundance: -
CDR3aa: CASGLVRGDSYNEQFF
CDR3nt: TGTGCTAGTGGTTTGGTCCGCGGGGACTCCTACAATGAGCAGTTCTTC

d_gene: TRBD1
v_gene: TRBV15
j_gene: TRBJ1-3
abundance: -
CDR3aa: CATRLDRGLGTIYF
CDR3nt: TGTGCCACCAGGTTGGACAGGGGGCTCGGGACCATATATTTT

d_gene: TRBD2
v_gene: TRBV6-5
j_gene: TRBJ2-7
abundance: -
CDR3aa: CASSYEVTSGGLKQYF
CDR3nt: TGTGCCAGCAGTTACGAAGTGACTAGCGGGGGATTAAAGCAGTACTTC

d_gene: -
v_gene: TRBV5-6
j_gene: TRBJ1-2
abundance: -
CDR3aa: CASSDPRGGSNYGYTF
CDR3nt: TGTGCCAGCAGCGACCCTAGGGGGGGATCTAACTATGGCTACACCTTC

d_gene: TRBD1
v_gene: TRBV12-3/TRBV12-4
j_gene: TRBJ1-2
abundance: -
CDR3aa: CASSLLAGGDYTF
CDR3nt: TGTGCCAGCAGTTTGTTGGCAGGGGGTGACTACACCTTC

d_gene: -
v_gene: TRBV12-3/TRBV12-4
j_gene: TRBJ1-3
abundance: -
CDR3aa: CASSLAGGNTIYF
CDR3nt: TGTGCCAGCAGTTTGGCAGGGGGAAACACCATATATTTT

d_gene: -
v_gene: TRBV5-5
j_gene: TRBJ1-1
abundance: -
CDR3aa: CASSPSPFMTGTEAFF
CDR3nt: TGTGCCAGCAGCCCCTCCCCCTTTATGACCGGGACTGAAGCTTTCTTT

d_gene: -
v_gene: TRBV6-2/TRBV6-3
j_gene: TRBJ2-7
abundance: -
CDR3aa: CASSYGLRQIGYEQYF
CDR3nt: TGTGCCAGCAGTTATGGGCTACGTCAAATTGGGTACGAGCAGTACTTC

d_gene: -
v_gene: TRBV6-2/TRBV6-3
j_gene: TRBJ1-1
abundance: -
CDR3aa: CASSSVLNTEAFF
CDR3nt: TGTGCCAGCAGTTCTGTATTGAACACTGAAGCTTTCTTT

d_gene: TRBD2
v_gene: TRBV9
j_gene: TRBJ2-2
abundance: -
CDR3aa: CASTLSGGPTGELFF
CDR3nt: TGTGCCAGCACCCTCTCGGGGGGACCCACCGGGGAGCTGTTTTTT